These 21 T cell receptor beta chains were all obtained from the same sample, sequenced in a study of shared clonotypes between healthy human individuals. Sequencing used immunoSEQ multiplex PCR; TCRdb keeps in-frame clones, though not all of them. The table includes more than 400,000 clones, roughly 80% detected once. The sequenced sample was PBMCs. The receptors shown here come from a woman aged 40 to 49 in good health. Some clones in this sample may be carry-over from other donors' samples.

This clone was seen only a few times. V usage is TRBV29-1 and J usage is TRBJ2-3; D call uncertain. Trimming removed 7 bases at V and 2 bases at J, with 13 bases between. From germline, CDR1 is SQVTM and CDR2 ANQGSEA. This CDR3 spans 13 amino acids. The CDR3 loop is CSASTQNTDTQYF. The CDR3 DNA is TGCAGCGCGAGTACACAGAACACAGATACGCAGTATTTT.

V is TRBV21-1 and J is TRBJ2-1; the table gives TRBD2 as D, unverified against the DNA. TRBV21-1 is described as a pseudogene. The CDR3 has 19 residues. CDR3 in DNA: TGTGCCAGCAGCAAACCCGGGACAGGGGGGACTAGCGGCTACAATGAGCAGTTCTTC. It codes for CASSKPGTGGTSGYNEQFF.

The V and J genes are TRBV9 and TRBJ2-2; tentatively, D is TRBD1 (6 bases). From germline, CDR1 is SGDLS and CDR2 YYNGEE. The V gene lost 0 bases and the J gene lost 2 bases, with 8 bases spanning the gap. The CDR3 length is 15 residues. CDR3 bases: TGTGCCAGCAGCGTAGGGACAGTAAACACCGGGGAGCTGTTTTTT. Its protein product is CASSVGTVNTGELFF. Supplemented by reference TRBV9 and TRBJ2-2, the full variable domain reads DSGVTQTPKHLITATGQRVTLRCSPRSGDLSVYWYQQSLDQGLQFLIQYYNGEERAKGNILERFSAQQFPDLHSELNLSSLELGDSALYFCASSVGTVNTGELFFGEGSRLTVL.

The sample holds a few counts of this clone. V usage is TRBV7-2 and J usage is TRBJ2-1; TRBD2 matches 12 bases. This CDR3 region has 16 residues. Germline CDR1 SGHTA, CDR2 FQGNSA. V gave up 4 bases and J gave up 8 bases; unmatched junction bases: 9. The CDR3 here is CASSSPRTSGKDEQFF. Here the CDR3 DNA reads TGTGCCAGCAGCTCCCCCAGGACTAGCGGGAAGGATGAGCAGTTCTTC.

V usage is TRBV2 and J usage is TRBJ1-1, with unresolved D. This CDR3 contains 14 residues. CDR1 SNHLY and CDR2 FYNNEI come from the germline V gene. The V and J ends lost 6 bases and 1 base respectively, with 12 bases between them. Here the CDR3 DNA reads TGTGCCAGCAGGGGGTTCCCTAGGAACACTGAAGCTTTCTTT. It specifies CASRGFPRNTEAFF.

V gene TRBV28 combines with J gene TRBJ1-3, with no clear D. The germline CDR1 and CDR2 sequences are MDHEN and SYDVKM. This CDR3 comprises 15 residues. The V end lost 5 bases, the J end lost 0 bases, and 11 bases lay between the germline ends. CDR3 region: CASSDPGSSGNTIYF. The CDR3 nucleotides read TGTGCCAGCAGTGATCCGGGAAGCTCTGGAAACACCATATATTTT. Looking up the rest from reference TRBV28 and TRBJ1-3 gives the full variable domain: DVKVTQSSRYLVKRTGEKVFLECVQDMDHENMFWYRQDPGLGLRLIYFSYDVKMKEKGDIPEGYSVSREKKERFSLILESASTNQTSMYLCASSDPGSSGNTIYFGEGSWLTVV.

The rearrangement joins TRBV28 to TRBJ1-1; D is ambiguous. The V and J ends lost 3 bases and 3 bases respectively, with 14 bases between them. CDR3 length: 15 residues. Looked up from germline, CDR1 is MDHEN and CDR2 is SYDVKM. CDR3 in DNA: TGTGCCAGCAGTTTCCCGGACGGAACCTACACTGAAGCTTTCTTT. It encodes CASSFPDGTYTEAFF.

This clone has ten or more counts. J is TRBJ1-1 and V is TRBV2; D remains ambiguous. The CDR3 runs 13 residues. In germline, CDR1 is SNHLY, CDR2 FYNNEI. V gave up 8 bases and J gave up 2 bases, with 12 bases separating them. Written as DNA, the CDR3 is TGTGCCAGCTTGCGGCAGCCCAACACTGAAGCTTTCTTT. Residues: CASLRQPNTEAFF.

The rearrangement links TRBV5-1 to TRBJ2-3; D gene ambiguous. Germline V CDR1 and CDR2: SGHRS, YFSETQ. V dropped 0 bases and J dropped 0 bases, with 8 bases sitting between them. The CDR3 has 15 amino acids. The CDR3 reads CASSLGPYSTDTQYF. The CDR3 DNA follows: TGCGCCAGCAGCTTGGGGCCTTACAGCACAGATACGCAGTATTTT.

In its sample, this clone was seen once. This is likely an artifact of a read error, given a far larger clone one base away. The J gene is TRBJ2-5, the V gene TRBV6-6; D is unresolved. With the DNA end fitting TRBJ2-7 better, the J assignment may be wrong. The CDR3 contains 13 residues. From germline, CDR1 is MNHNY and CDR2 SVGAGI (reference sequence). The CDR3 sequence: CAGSLSTNYEQYF. CDR3 bases: TGTGCCGGCAGTTTGTCAACCAACTACGAGCAGTACTTC.

The V and J genes are TRBV2 and TRBJ2-5; 10 nucleotides match TRBD2. Losses at the gene ends were 6 bases for V and 2 bases for J; bases not matched to a gene: 3. Germline loops: CDR1 SNHLY, CDR2 FYNNEI. CDR3 length: 14 residues. The CDR3 region has the DNA TGTGCCAGCAGCTGGACTAGCGGACAAGAGACCCAGTACTTC. Translating gives CASSWTSGQETQYF.

This chain joins TRBV12-5 and TRBJ1-2; 8 nucleotides line up with TRBD1. Germline assignment: CDR1 LGHNT and CDR2 FRNRAP. The CDR3 spans 13 residues. Trimming removed 6 bases from V and 5 bases from J; junction bases left unmatched: 5. The DNA for the CDR3 is TGTGCTAGTGGGACAGGGGACTCGTATGGCTACACCTTC. Its translation: CASGTGDSYGYTF.

The CDR3: CASSSLLAGEGEQYF. CDR3 DNA sequence: TGCGCCAGCAGCTCTTTACTAGCGGGAGAGGGCGAGCAGTACTTC. The V gene is TRBV5-1, the J gene TRBJ2-7; 11 bases match TRBD2. The germline CDR1 and CDR2 sequences are SGHRS and YFSETQ. V dropped 3 bases and J dropped 6; count of bases not matched to a gene: 8. CDR3 length: 15 residues.

The table lists this clone with many counts. The chain combines TRBV2 with TRBJ2-7; 7 bases line up with TRBD2. CDR3 length equals 14 residues. The ends lost 7 bases at V and 6 bases at J; junction bases unmatched: 12. Germline assignment: CDR1 SNHLY and CDR2 FYNNEI. The CDR3 protein is CASTPGGGVREQYF. CDR3 in DNA: TGTGCCAGCACCCCGGGAGGAGGTGTTCGCGAGCAGTACTTC.

This chain links TRBV11-2 with TRBJ2-3; a possible D gene is TRBD1 (7 bases). Germline V CDR1 and CDR2: SGHAT, FQNNGV. Trimming stripped 5 bases from V and 0 bases from J, with 12 bases between. This CDR3 is built from 15 residues. This CDR3 is CASSQTGTSTDTQYF. The CDR3 coding sequence is TGTGCCAGCAGCCAGACAGGGACTAGCACAGATACGCAGTATTTT.

The V and J genes are TRBV5-6 and TRBJ2-3; 7 nucleotides agree with TRBD1. The ends lost 4 bases at V and 0 bases at J; junction bases unmatched: 8. This CDR3 contains 16 residues. Germline lookup yields CDR1 SGHDT and CDR2 YYEEEE. As DNA, the CDR3 is TGTGCCAGCAGCACCACCGGGACAGCTAGCACAGATACGCAGTATTTT. This translates into CASSTTGTASTDTQYF.

Concerning this clone itself: A far larger clone is a single base away, which makes a read error likely. This rearrangement joins TRBV5-6 to TRBJ1-1; D is unclear. Germline CDR1 reads SGHDT; CDR2 reads YYEEEE. The CDR3 is 16 residues long. The CDR3 DNA reads as TGTGCCAGCAGCTTGTCGACAAGCCGGTGGAACACTGGAGCTTTCTTT. Amino acids: CASSLSTSRWNTGAFF.

The rearrangement joins TRBV28 to TRBJ1-5; unclear D gene. Germline V lookup: CDR1 MDHEN, CDR2 SYDVKM. Trimming took 8 bases from V and 6 from J, leaving 20 bases between them. The CDR3 has 15 amino acids. The CDR3 region has the DNA TGTGCCAGCGACGCATTCATAAGGACGCGTCAGCCCCAGCATTTT. Residues: CASDAFIRTRQPQHF.

This chain uses TRBV7-2 with TRBJ1-4; D unclear. CDR1 and CDR2 from the germline V gene are SGHTA and FQGNSA. V lost 1 base and J lost 5, with 14 bases in between. The CDR3 covers 16 residues. The CDR3 bases are TGTGCCAGCAGCTTAGTTGGTACCAGTAGAAATGAAAAACTGTTTTTT. Its translation: CASSLVGTSRNEKLFF.

The chain uses TRBV7-8 and TRBJ2-7; 13 bases are a match to TRBD2. The germline CDR1 and CDR2 sequences are SGHVS and FQNEAQ. The length of the CDR3 is 16 residues. The V and J ends lost 5 bases and 4 bases, in that order; junction bases with no gene match: 8. CDR3 in amino acids: CASSPTRTSGSYEQYF. The DNA of the CDR3 is TGTGCCAGCAGCCCAACCCGGACTAGCGGGAGTTACGAGCAGTACTTC.

The genes are TRBV4-1 and TRBJ2-1; D unresolved. The germline V gene encodes CDR1 MGHRA and CDR2 YSYEKL. The V end lost 4 bases, the J end lost 1 base, and 11 bases lay between the germline ends. The CDR3 is 15 residues long. The CDR3 is CASSPGAGSYNEQFF. CDR3 DNA: TGCGCCAGCAGCCCGGGCGCAGGTTCCTACAATGAGCAGTTCTTC.